The T cell receptor (beta chain) described here comes from a study of shared clonotypes between healthy human individuals. Per the study methods: Owing to the provision of junction-only sequences devoid of quality scores by immunoSEQ, filtering differed. Libraries were prepared by immunoSEQ multiplex PCR; TCRdb keeps only in-frame clonotypes and omits some of them. V, J and clone size reflect that table, while D and trimming were determined from the DNA. The sample contains 450,000 to 600,000 clones, around 74% of which appear only once. There were no recent acute infections or vaccinations among the donors, who were healthy HIV-negative adults. Some 90 million PBMCs served as the genomic DNA source for unsorted samples. The TCR comes from a woman aged 40 to 50 in good health. Some clones in this sample may be carry-over from other donors' samples. The material sequenced was PBMCs.

The CDR3 is CASSRWAEDSSYEQYF. The CDR3 nucleotides read TGTGCCAGCAGCAGGTGGGCGGAAGACAGCTCCTACGAGCAGTACTTC. The chain recombines TRBV21-1 with TRBJ2-7; TRBD1, as called in the table, went unchecked against the DNA. TRBV21-1 is annotated as a pseudogene. This CDR3 is built from 16 residues.